This TCR beta chain was retrieved from a study of cytomegalovirus exposure and HLA in healthy donors. Broader study findings: In an earlier analysis, most TCR beta V segments were productive about 87% or about 30% of the time.

Primers for the PCR totalled 60 Vbeta and 13 Jbeta. Measured with immunoSEQ multiplex PCR; TCRdb has only the in-frame clones, and not every one. The data show 120,000 or so clones, with around 79% seen just once and over 5% held by the top ten. Unmatched junction bases numbered 12, after V lost 5 bases and J lost 6 bases. The CDR3 totals 17 residues. Germline CDR1 is SGHTA and CDR2 is FQGTGA. Of note for this clone: Antigen unknown.

The source of this sequence is a woman in her thirties or forties in good health and CMV-seronegative. The chain joins TRBV7-3 to TRBJ2-2, with TRBD2 matching 10 bases. The specimen sequenced was PBMCs. CDR3 DNA: TGTGCCAGCAGCCAAGCGGCTAGCGGGAGCGTCGCCGGGGAGCTGTTTTTT. It translates to CASSQAASGSVAGELFF.